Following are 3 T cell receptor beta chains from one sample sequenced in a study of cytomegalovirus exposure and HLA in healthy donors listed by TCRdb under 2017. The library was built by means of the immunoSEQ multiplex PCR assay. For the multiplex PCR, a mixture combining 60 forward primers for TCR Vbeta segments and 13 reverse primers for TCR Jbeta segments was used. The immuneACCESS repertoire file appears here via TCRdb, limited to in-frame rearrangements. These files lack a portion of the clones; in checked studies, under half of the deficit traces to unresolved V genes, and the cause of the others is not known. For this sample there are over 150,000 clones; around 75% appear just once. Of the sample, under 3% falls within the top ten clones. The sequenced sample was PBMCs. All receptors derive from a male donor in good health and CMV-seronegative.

The DNA of the CDR3 is TGCGCCAGCAGCCAAGCAGGGGGCTTGGCTGCAGATACGCAGTATTTT. Translation gives CASSQAGGLAADTQYF. The rearrangement links TRBV4-1 to TRBJ2-3; 8 nucleotides line up with TRBD1. Germline-derived CDR1 and CDR2 are MGHRA and YSYEKL. CDR3 length: 16 amino acids. V lost 1 base and J lost 4; bases outside the gene matches: 7.

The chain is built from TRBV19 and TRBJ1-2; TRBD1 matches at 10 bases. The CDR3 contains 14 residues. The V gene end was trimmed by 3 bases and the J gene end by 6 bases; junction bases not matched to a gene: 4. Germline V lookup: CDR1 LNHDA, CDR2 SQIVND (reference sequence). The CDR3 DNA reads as TGTGCCAGTAGTATCCGGGACAGGGGTAATGGCTACACCTTC. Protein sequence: CASSIRDRGNGYTF.

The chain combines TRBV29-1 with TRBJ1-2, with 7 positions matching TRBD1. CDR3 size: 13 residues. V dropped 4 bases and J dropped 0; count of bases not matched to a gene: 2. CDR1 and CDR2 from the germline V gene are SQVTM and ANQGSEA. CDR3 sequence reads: CSVVQGPNYGYTF. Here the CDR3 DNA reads TGCAGCGTTGTACAGGGGCCTAACTATGGCTACACCTTC.